This T cell receptor (beta chain) was observed in a study of T cells after yellow fever vaccination. The V gene's germline CDR1 is LNHDA and CDR2 SQIVND (reference sequence). The CDR3 is 16 residues long. V was shortened by 5 bases and J by 0 bases, with 14 bases between the two germline ends. TCRdb redid the calling of the 5' RACE reads with MiXCR, one entry per CDR3 protein. This table holds about 350,000 distinct CDR3 sequences, 7% to 10% found once. The receptor comes from a man aged 18 to 30 who received the YFV17D yellow fever vaccine. The sequencing used PBMCs, collected about 49 days after the first yellow fever vaccination. The V gene is TRBV19, the J gene TRBJ1-5, with TRBD1 as a possible D gene (6 bases). The CDR3 sequence: CASSERTATSNQPQHF. The DNA of the CDR3 is TGTGCCAGTAGTGAGCGGACAGCCACTAGCAATCAGCCCCAGCATTTT.